Shown below are 20 T cell receptor beta chains from a single sample sequenced in a study of breast tumors, draining lymph nodes, adjacent tissues. TCRdb re-called the multiplex PCR reads through MiXCR, storing one row per CDR3 protein. In the table there are about 47,000 distinct CDR3 sequences, 23% of which are singletons. The material sequenced was breast tumor tissue. The source of these receptors is a female donor with breast cancer. Some clones in this sample may be carry-over from other donors' samples.

Many counts were recorded for this clonotype. CDR3 amino acids: CASAQRGGIKTDTQYF. In nucleotides, the CDR3 is TGTGCCAGCGCCCAGAGGGGCGGGATCAAGACAGATACGCAGTATTTT. The V call is TRBV7-3, the J call TRBJ2-3; tentative D call: TRBD2 (6 bases). CDR1 is SGHTA and CDR2 is FQGTGA in the germline V gene. V shed 8 bases and J shed 3 bases, with 21 bases lying between them. The CDR3 has 16 residues.

Ten or more counts support this clonotype. The chain recombines TRBV12-3 or TRBV12-4 with TRBJ1-2; no reliable D call. The CDR3 has 12 residues. The ends were cut back, 7 bases at V and 7 bases at J, with 13 bases in the middle. CDR3 in amino acids: CASKKRTGGYTF. In DNA form, the CDR3 reads TGTGCCAGCAAAAAAAGGACGGGTGGCTACACCTTC.

Of note for this clonotype: A much larger clone lies one base from this, so it may be a read error. The chain recombines TRBV4-2 with TRBJ1-2; a weak D match, TRBD1 (5 bases). V dropped 5 bases and J dropped 13 bases, with 17 bases sitting between them. The CDR3 consists of 12 residues. Looked up from germline, CDR1 is LGHNA and CDR2 is YNFKEQ. CDR3 amino acids: CASSLVAGRLTF. CDR3 nucleotides: TGTGCCAGCAGCTTGGTGGCAGGGAGGCTCACCTTC.

This clonotype occurred a few times. V is TRBV4-2 and J is TRBJ2-1, with 12 bases lining up with TRBD2. Losses at the gene ends were 3 bases for V and 7 bases for J; bases not matched to a gene: 7. Germline CDR1 and CDR2: LGHNA and YNFKEQ. The CDR3 covers 16 residues. CDR3 in DNA: TGTGCCAGCAGCCACGACGGACTAGCGGGATATAATGAGCAGTTCTTC. The encoded protein is CASSHDGLAGYNEQFF.

This clonotype was seen ten or more times. This chain joins TRBV2 and TRBJ2-7, with D perhaps TRBD1 (5 bases). V dropped 5 bases and J dropped 3 bases, with 11 bases sitting between them. Germline V gene lookup returns CDR1 SNHLY and CDR2 FYNNEI. The CDR3 length is 13 residues. The DNA for the CDR3 is TGTGCCAGCAGTTCGGGTACAGGCTACGAGCAGTACTTC. This sequence encodes CASSSGTGYEQYF.

This clonotype was seen many times. V gene TRBV7-9 combines with J gene TRBJ2-5; D remains unclear. CDR3 length: 17 residues. V dropped 2 bases and J dropped 6 bases, with 22 bases sitting between them. Germline V lookup: CDR1 SEHNR, CDR2 FQNEAQ (reference sequence). Here the CDR3 reads CASSLWSQRYAAKTQYF. CDR3 sequence (DNA): TGTGCCAGCAGCTTATGGTCCCAGAGATACGCGGCAAAGACCCAGTACTTC.

This clonotype showed up many times. The genes are TRBV6-1 and TRBJ2-5; 7 bases match TRBD2. In germline, CDR1 is MNHNS, CDR2 SASEGT. V lost 8 bases, J lost 5 bases, and 5 bases stayed unmatched. There are 12 residues in the CDR3. CDR3 residues: CASLLAPETQYF. The CDR3 DNA sequence: TGTGCCAGCTTACTAGCGCCGGAGACCCAGTACTTC.

This clonotype came up many times. The chain couples TRBV19 to TRBJ2-3; 9 positions agree with TRBD2. V was clipped by 5 bases and J by 3 bases; unmatched bases: 6. There are 15 residues in the CDR3. The germline V gene encodes CDR1 LNHDA and CDR2 SQIVND (reference sequence). The CDR3 loop is CASSSTSGSTDTQYF. The DNA of the CDR3 is TGTGCCAGTAGTTCCACTAGCGGGTCTACAGATACGCAGTATTTT.

This clonotype was recorded many times. The J gene is TRBJ1-6, the V gene TRBV5-5; possible D gene TRBD1, 6 bases. The CDR3 covers 15 residues. V lost 4 bases and J lost 9, with 17 bases in between. CDR1 and CDR2 (germline): SGHKS, YYEKEE (reference sequence). The CDR3 loop reads CASSLRGHFLSPLHF. The CDR3 nucleotides are TGTGCCAGCAGCCTAAGGGGACACTTTCTTTCACCCCTCCACTTT.

Comments on this clonotype: This may stem from a read error, because a much larger clone lies one nucleotide away. The CDR3, as DNA: TGTGCCAGCAGTGAATATGTTTCTAATGAAAAACTGTTTTTT. This gives the protein CASSEYVSNEKLFF. This sequence joins TRBV6-5 and TRBJ1-4; D uncertain. The ends were cut back, 5 bases at V and 3 bases at J, with 10 bases in the middle. This CDR3 comprises 14 residues. Germline CDR1 is MNHEY and CDR2 is SVGAGI.

This clonotype was recorded at least ten times. The chain recombines TRBV6-5 with TRBJ1-2, with a tentative D call TRBD1 (6 bases). The CDR3 sequence is 14 residues long. The V end lost 2 bases, the J end lost 6 bases, and 13 bases lay between the germline ends. The germline CDR1 and CDR2 sequences are MNHEY and SVGAGI. The CDR3 DNA follows: TGTGCCAGCAGTTACAGAGCAGGGGCGGATGGCTACACCTTC. The encoded protein is CASSYRAGADGYTF.

The chain combines TRBV20-1 with TRBJ1-1, with no clear D. Trimming took 7 bases from V and 3 from J, leaving 12 bases between them. Per the germline V gene, CDR1 is DFQATT and CDR2 is SNEGSKA (reference sequence). The CDR3 is made up of 12 amino acids. In DNA, the CDR3 is TGCAGTGTCTTGAGTGGGGACACTGAAGCTTTCTTT. Amino acid sequence: CSVLSGDTEAFF.

This clonotype was observed at least ten times. V and J are TRBV5-4 and TRBJ2-5; weak D call: TRBD1 (5 bases). The CDR3 runs to 16 residues. Looked up from germline, CDR1 is SGHNT and CDR2 is YYREEE (reference sequence). Trimming took off 4 bases at V and 2 bases at J, with 18 bases between the two ends. Here the CDR3 DNA reads TGTGCCAGCAGCCGCGACAGCGTCCTGTATCAAGAGACCCAGTACTTC. Amino acid sequence: CASSRDSVLYQETQYF.

Many counts were recorded for this clonotype. The V and J genes are TRBV10-3 and TRBJ2-2; no firm D call. The germline V gene encodes CDR1 ENHRY and CDR2 SYGVKD. The CDR3 covers 15 residues. V shed 4 bases and J shed 0 bases, with 9 bases lying between them. CDR3 residues: CAISGQRTNTGELFF. The CDR3 DNA sequence: TGTGCCATCAGTGGACAAAGGACGAACACCGGGGAGCTGTTTTTT.

The V gene is TRBV5-4, the J gene TRBJ2-1, with TRBD2 matching over 10 bases. From germline, CDR1 is SGHNT and CDR2 YYREEE (reference sequence). The CDR3 consists of 16 residues. With 1 base clipped from V and 6 bases from J, the junction kept 7 bases outside the gene matches. CDR3 amino acids: CASSLNSLAGGNEQFF. The CDR3 nucleotides read TGTGCCAGCAGCTTGAATTCGTTAGCGGGGGGCAATGAGCAGTTCTTC.

As concerns this clonotype: A much larger clonotype is one base distant, so this may be a read error. The V call is TRBV24-1, the J call TRBJ1-2; D not certain. The V end was cut by 4 bases, the J end by 5 bases, with 7 bases between. The CDR3 contains 12 residues. Germline V gene lookup returns CDR1 KGHDR and CDR2 SFDVKD. The CDR3 DNA sequence: TGTGCCACCAGTGACGCGTTATATGGCTACACCTTC. This encodes CATSDALYGYTF.

This clonotype was picked up many times. The J gene is TRBJ2-7, the V gene TRBV15, with TRBD1 as a possible D gene (6 bases). This CDR3 has 14 amino acids. Per the germline V gene, CDR1 is LNHNV and CDR2 is YYDKDF (reference sequence). The V and J ends lost 5 bases and 3 bases respectively, with 14 bases between them. The CDR3 loop reads CATSEEGEVYEQYF. CDR3 coding DNA: TGTGCCACCAGCGAAGAGGGGGAAGTCTACGAGCAGTACTTC.

The rearrangement joins TRBV7-2 to TRBJ2-1, with TRBD1 as a possible D gene (5 bases). V was cut by 4 bases and J by 9 bases, with 13 bases left in between. This CDR3 has 13 amino acids. The germline gives CDR1 SGHTA, CDR2 FQGNSA. The CDR3 DNA follows: TGTGCCAGCAGCTCCCCCGGTAGGGGTGAGCAGTTCTTC. Protein sequence: CASSSPGRGEQFF.

This clonotype was recorded many times. V and J are TRBV2 and TRBJ2-2, with D tentatively TRBD2 (5 bases). V was shortened by 7 bases and J by 7 bases, with 7 bases between the two germline ends. The CDR3 runs 11 residues. Germline V gene lookup returns CDR1 SNHLY and CDR2 FYNNEI. CDR3 bases: TGTGCCAGCAAAGCGGACGGGGAGCTGTTTTTT. Translation: CASKADGELFF. The variable domain in full, completed from reference TRBV2 and TRBJ2-2, reads EPEVTQTPSHQVTQMGQEVILRCVPISNHLYFYWYRQILGQKVEFLVSFYNNEISEKSEIFDDQFSVERPDGSNFTLKIRSTKLEDSAMYFCASKADGELFFGEGSRLTVL.

The chain uses TRBV19 and TRBJ1-5, with TRBD1 identical over 7 bases. CDR3 size: 14 residues. Germline loops: CDR1 LNHDA, CDR2 SQIVND (reference sequence). Germline trimming cut 3 bases from V and 9 bases from J; bases unmatched to any gene: 8. The CDR3, as DNA: TGTGCCAGTAGTATGCTAGACAGGGATAGGCCCCAGCATTTT. Its protein is CASSMLDRDRPQHF.